This TCR beta chain was identified in a study of blood T cell repertoires in COVID-19. Clones were read by immunoSEQ multiplex PCR, and TCRdb kept only the in-frame ones, dropping some. The data contain around 250,000 clones, 85% to 95% of them singletons. This CDR3 contains 15 residues. The V gene end was trimmed by 4 bases and the J gene end by 5 bases; junction bases not matched to a gene: 7. The germline gives CDR1 MNHEY, CDR2 SMNVEV (reference sequence). The clonotype comes from a man in his forties who had been exposed to COVID-19. Material for sequencing was PBMCs or T cells enriched from blood (not recorded which). The gene calls are TRBV27 and TRBJ2-5, with 10 bases identical to TRBD2. The CDR3, as DNA: TGTGCCAGCAGTTCGGGACTAGCGTTGTGGGAGACCCAGTACTTC. It translates to CASSSGLALWETQYF.